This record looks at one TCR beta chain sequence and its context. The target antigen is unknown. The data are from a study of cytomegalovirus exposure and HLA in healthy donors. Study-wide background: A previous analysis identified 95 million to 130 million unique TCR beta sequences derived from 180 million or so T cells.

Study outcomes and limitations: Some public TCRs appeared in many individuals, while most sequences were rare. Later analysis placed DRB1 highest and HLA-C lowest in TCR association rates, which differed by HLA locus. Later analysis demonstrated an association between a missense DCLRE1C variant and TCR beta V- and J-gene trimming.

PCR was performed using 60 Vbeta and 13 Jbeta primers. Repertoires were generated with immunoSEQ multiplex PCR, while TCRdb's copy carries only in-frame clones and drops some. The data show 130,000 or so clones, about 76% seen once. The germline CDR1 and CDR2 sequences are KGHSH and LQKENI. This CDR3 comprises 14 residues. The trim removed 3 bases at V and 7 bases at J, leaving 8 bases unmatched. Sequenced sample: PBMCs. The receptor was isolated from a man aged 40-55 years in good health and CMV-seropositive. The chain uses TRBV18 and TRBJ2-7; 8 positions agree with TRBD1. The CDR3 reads CASSPDRAVGEQYF. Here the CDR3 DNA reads TGTGCCAGCTCACCGGACAGGGCGGTAGGGGAGCAGTACTTC.